This T cell receptor beta chain was retrieved from a study of T cell responses to AZD1222 COVID-19 vaccine. Per germline, CDR1 MNHEY and CDR2 SMNVEV (reference sequence). V was shortened by 6 bases and J by 4 bases, with 10 bases between the two germline ends. This CDR3 spans 14 amino acids. Generated by immunoSEQ multiplex PCR, the TCRdb table keeps only in-frame clones and is missing some. Of 130,000 or so clones listed, more than 85% are singletons. This chain connects TRBV27 to TRBJ1-6, with a possible D match to TRBD1 (5 bases). This specimen consisted of peripheral blood, obtained on day 0 of AZD1222 vaccination. This sequence originates from an adult in good health. The CDR3 sequence is CASREGSYNSPLHF. In nucleotides, the CDR3 is TGTGCCAGCAGGGAGGGGTCTTATAATTCACCCCTCCACTTT.